The rows below give T cell receptor beta chains drawn from one sample of a study of post-analysis software for immune sequencing data. TCRdb processed the PCR reads anew with MiXCR; each CDR3 protein has one entry. This table has approximately 770,000 distinct CDR3 sequences, roughly 50% appearing once. The sequenced sample consisted of blood. These receptors were taken from a girl between 10 and 17 years old with multiple sclerosis. Each CDR3 is given without its conserved first and last residue. Fields, in order: V gene, CDR3 protein.

>TRBV6-2/TRBV6-3
ASGVTGVNTQY
>TRBV20-1
SASRLEHGEQY
>TRBV7-8
ASSSSPLRDTQY
>TRBV29-1
GVDGRARVINEQF
>TRBV12-3/TRBV12-4
ASTKSSGAPTTSYNEQF
>TRBV2
ASSEEGLIAKNIQY
>TRBV9
ASSHRDNPYEQY
>TRBV9
ASSVVANEETQY
>TRBV2
ASRMWASGIYEQY
>TRBV12-3/TRBV12-4
ASSLTDRPSHQPQH
>TRBV3-1
ASSQAGQPSTDEQY
>TRBV27
ASSSGQGLGETQY
>TRBV29-1
SVKGADLYEQY
>TRBV7-8
ASSLASLAAELAKNIQY
>TRBV6-2/TRBV6-3
ASSYSVGALTDTQY
>TRBV4-2
ASSQGVGGDYGYT
>TRBV12-5
ASGLGVGNTIY
>TRBV29-1
SVPSGRASGEQF
>TRBV9
ASSRAGGEKLF
>TRBV12-3/TRBV12-4
ASTHLGETYEQY
>TRBV5-1
ASSFDRAGGEQF
>TRBV3-1
ASSQRDPGDTQY
>TRBV27
ASSLLGFKEETQY
>TRBV7-2
ASSLVARETQY
>TRBV18
ASQRGVVGETQY
>TRBV11-3
ASSLHLAESNEQF
>TRBV7-9
ASSSWTSGTYNGQF
>TRBV27
ASSWAPLNTQY
>TRBV11-2
ASSPHTLITNEKLF
>TRBV5-1
ASSLGGDDEKLF
>TRBV5-1
ASSRGQGAFSEF
>TRBV6-6
ASSYLRASSYEQY
>TRBV12-3/TRBV12-4
ASGTEQF
>TRBV6-5
ASSPSAEDSDEQF
>TRBV10-3
AIGGGQGAGQPQH
>TRBV28
ASSSPGMGLNYGYT
>TRBV9
ASSVRTYTDTQY
>TRBV6-4
ASLGASSYNSPLH
>TRBV29-1
SVAFRGTGELF
>TRBV20-1
SARIPGGAGGGLGNEQF
>TRBV20-1
SAIPGRTPYNGQF
>TRBV7-9
ASSLNINEQY